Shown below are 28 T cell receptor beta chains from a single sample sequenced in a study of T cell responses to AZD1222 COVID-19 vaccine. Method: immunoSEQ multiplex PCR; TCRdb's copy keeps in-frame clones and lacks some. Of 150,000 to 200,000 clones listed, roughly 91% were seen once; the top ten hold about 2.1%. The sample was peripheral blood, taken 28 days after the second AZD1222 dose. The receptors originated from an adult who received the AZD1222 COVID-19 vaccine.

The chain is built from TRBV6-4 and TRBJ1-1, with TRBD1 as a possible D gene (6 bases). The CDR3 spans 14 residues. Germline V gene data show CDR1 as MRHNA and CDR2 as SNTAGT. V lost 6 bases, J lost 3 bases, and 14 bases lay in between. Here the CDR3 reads CASRGGGLYTEAFF. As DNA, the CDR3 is TGTGCCAGCAGGGGTGGGGGGCTGTACACTGAAGCTTTCTTT.

In DNA form, the CDR3 reads TGTGCCAGCAGGGACCCAACCACGGGTATCCCTGAAGCTTTCTTT. It codes for CASRDPTTGIPEAFF. The chain has TRBV6-5 and TRBJ1-1; D unclear. Trimming took 6 bases from V and 6 from J, leaving 20 bases between them. Germline values: CDR1 MNHEY, CDR2 SVGAGI. This CDR3 spans 15 amino acids.

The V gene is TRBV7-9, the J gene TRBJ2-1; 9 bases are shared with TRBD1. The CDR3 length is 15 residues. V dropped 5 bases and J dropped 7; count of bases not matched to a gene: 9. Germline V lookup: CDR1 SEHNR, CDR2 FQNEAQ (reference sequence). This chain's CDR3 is CASSPPGQGQNEQFF. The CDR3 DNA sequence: TGTGCCAGCAGCCCCCCGGGACAGGGTCAGAATGAGCAGTTCTTC.

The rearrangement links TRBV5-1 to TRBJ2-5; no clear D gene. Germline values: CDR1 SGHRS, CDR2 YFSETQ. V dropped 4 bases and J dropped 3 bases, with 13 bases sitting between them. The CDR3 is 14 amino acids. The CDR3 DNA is TGCGCCAGCAGCCCGGGCCAGGCGGAAGAGACCCAGTACTTC. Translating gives CASSPGQAEETQYF.

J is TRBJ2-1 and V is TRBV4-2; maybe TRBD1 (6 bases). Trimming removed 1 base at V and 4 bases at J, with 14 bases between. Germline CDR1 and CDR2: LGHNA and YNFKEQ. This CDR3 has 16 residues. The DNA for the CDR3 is TGTGCCAGCAGCCAAGGGTCAGGGGTGGGGTACAATGAGCAGTTCTTC. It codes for CASSQGSGVGYNEQFF.

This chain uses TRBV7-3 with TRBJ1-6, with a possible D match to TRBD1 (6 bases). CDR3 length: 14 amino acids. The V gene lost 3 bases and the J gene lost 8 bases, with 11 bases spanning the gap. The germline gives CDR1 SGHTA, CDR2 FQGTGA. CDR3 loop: CASSLDRLDSPLHF. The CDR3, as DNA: TGTGCCAGCAGCTTGGACAGACTGGATTCACCCCTCCACTTT.

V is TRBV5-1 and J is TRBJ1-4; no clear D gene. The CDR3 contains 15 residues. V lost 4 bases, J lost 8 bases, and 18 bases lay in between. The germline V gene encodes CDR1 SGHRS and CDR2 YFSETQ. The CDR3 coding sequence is TGCGCCAGCAGCATAAAAACTGAGCCCGGAGAAAAACTGTTTTTT. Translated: CASSIKTEPGEKLFF.

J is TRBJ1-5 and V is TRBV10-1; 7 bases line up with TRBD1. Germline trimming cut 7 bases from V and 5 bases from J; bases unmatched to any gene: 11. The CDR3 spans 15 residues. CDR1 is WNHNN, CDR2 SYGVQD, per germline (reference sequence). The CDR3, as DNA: TGCGCCAGCACCGACAGGGAAGGACGTTATCAGCCCCAGCATTTT. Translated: CASTDREGRYQPQHF.

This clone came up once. The CDR3 loop is CASSHSVDRASDTF. CDR3 nucleotides: TGTGCCAGCAGCCACTCCGTCGACAGGGCGAGTGACACCTTC. The chain couples TRBV3-1 (or the pseudogene TRBV3-2) to TRBJ1-2; 7 nucleotides agree with TRBD1. Germline V gene sequence: CDR1 LGHDT, CDR2 YNNKEL (reference sequence). J gave up 12 bases and V 3 bases, and 13 bases lay outside the gene matches. The CDR3 is made up of 14 amino acids.

CDR3 sequence (DNA): TGTGCCAGTAGTATAGCCCCTGGGCAGGGGAGGGAGCAGTACTTC. Its translation is CASSIAPGQGREQYF. This rearrangement joins TRBV19 to TRBJ2-7; D is perhaps TRBD1 or TRBD2 (6 bases each). The ends were cut back, 1 base at V and 7 bases at J, with 17 bases in the middle. The CDR3 runs to 15 residues. Germline CDR1 LNHDA, CDR2 SQIVND (reference sequence).

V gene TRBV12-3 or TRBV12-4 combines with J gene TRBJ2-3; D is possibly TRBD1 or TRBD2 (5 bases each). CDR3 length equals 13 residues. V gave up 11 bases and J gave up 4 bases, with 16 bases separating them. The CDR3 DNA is TGTGCCTCCGCCCCCGGGACGCCAGATACGCAGTATTTT. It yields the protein CASAPGTPDTQYF.

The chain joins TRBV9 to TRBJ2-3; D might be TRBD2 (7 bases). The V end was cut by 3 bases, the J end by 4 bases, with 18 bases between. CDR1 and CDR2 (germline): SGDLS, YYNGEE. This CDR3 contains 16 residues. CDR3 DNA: TGTGCCAGCAGCGCGGGGGCGGGGGTAGGGGCAGATACGCAGTATTTT. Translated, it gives CASSAGAGVGADTQYF.

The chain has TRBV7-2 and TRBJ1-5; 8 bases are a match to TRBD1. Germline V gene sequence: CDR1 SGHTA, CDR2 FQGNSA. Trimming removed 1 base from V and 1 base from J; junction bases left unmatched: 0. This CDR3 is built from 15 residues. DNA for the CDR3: TGTGCCAGCAGCTTAGACAGGGGGAGCAATCAGCCCCAGCATTTT. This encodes CASSLDRGSNQPQHF.

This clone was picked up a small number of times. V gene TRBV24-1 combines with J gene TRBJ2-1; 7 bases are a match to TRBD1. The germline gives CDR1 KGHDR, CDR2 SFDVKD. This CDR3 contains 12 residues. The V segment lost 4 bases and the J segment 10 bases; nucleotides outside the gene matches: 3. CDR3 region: CATSEQGYEQFF. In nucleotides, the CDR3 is TGTGCCACCAGTGAACAGGGGTACGAGCAGTTCTTC.

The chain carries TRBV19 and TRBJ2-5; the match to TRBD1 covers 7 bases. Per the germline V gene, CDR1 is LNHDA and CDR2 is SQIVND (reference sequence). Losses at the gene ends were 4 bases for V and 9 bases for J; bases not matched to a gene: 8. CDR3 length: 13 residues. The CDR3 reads CASSTGGFKSQYF. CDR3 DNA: TGTGCCAGTAGTACAGGGGGATTTAAGTCCCAGTACTTC.

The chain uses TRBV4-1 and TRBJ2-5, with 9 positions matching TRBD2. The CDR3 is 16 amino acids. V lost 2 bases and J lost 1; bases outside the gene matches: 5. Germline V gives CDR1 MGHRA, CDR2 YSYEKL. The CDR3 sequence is CASSQQIAGVQETQYF. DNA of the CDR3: TGCGCCAGCAGCCAACAAATAGCGGGGGTCCAAGAGACCCAGTACTTC.

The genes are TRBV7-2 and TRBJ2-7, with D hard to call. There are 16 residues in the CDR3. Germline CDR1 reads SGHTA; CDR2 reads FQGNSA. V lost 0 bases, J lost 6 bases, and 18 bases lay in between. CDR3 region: CASSLAPIVGKTEQYF. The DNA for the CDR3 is TGTGCCAGCAGCTTAGCCCCCATTGTGGGCAAGACCGAGCAGTACTTC.

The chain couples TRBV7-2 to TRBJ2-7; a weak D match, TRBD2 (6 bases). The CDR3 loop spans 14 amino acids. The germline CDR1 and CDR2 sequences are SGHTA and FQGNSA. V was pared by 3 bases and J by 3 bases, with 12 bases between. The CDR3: CASSFFGSVYEQYF. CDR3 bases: TGTGCCAGCAGCTTTTTCGGGAGTGTCTACGAGCAGTACTTC.

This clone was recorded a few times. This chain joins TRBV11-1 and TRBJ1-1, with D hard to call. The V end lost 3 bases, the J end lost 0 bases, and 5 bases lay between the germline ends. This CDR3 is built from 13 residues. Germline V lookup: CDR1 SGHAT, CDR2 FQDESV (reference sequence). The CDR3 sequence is CASSLQLNTEAFF. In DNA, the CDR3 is TGTGCCAGCAGCTTGCAGTTGAACACTGAAGCTTTCTTT.

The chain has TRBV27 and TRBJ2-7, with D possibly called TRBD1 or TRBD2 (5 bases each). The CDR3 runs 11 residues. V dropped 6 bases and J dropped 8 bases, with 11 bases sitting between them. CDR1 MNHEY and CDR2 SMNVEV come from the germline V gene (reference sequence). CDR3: CASREWGKQYF. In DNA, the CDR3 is TGTGCCAGCAGGGAATGGGGGAAGCAGTACTTC.

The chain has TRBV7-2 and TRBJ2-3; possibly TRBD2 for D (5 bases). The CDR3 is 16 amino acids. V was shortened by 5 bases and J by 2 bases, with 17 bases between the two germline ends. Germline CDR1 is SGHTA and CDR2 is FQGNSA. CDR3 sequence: CASSPRVSGYTDTQYF. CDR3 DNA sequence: TGTGCCAGCAGCCCAAGGGTGAGCGGATACACAGATACGCAGTATTTT.

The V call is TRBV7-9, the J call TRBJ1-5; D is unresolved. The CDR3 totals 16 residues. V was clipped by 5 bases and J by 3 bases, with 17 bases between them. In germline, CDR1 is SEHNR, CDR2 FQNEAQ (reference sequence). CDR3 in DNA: TGTGCCAGCAGCACCTCCACCGGGCAGTCCAATCAGCCCCAGCATTTT. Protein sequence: CASSTSTGQSNQPQHF.

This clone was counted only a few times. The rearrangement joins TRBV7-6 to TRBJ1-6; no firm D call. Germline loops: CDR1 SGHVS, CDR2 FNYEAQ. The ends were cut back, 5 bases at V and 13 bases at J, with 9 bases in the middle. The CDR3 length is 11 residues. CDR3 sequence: CASSLGWPLHF. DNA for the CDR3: TGTGCCAGCAGCCTCGGGTGGCCCCTCCACTTT.

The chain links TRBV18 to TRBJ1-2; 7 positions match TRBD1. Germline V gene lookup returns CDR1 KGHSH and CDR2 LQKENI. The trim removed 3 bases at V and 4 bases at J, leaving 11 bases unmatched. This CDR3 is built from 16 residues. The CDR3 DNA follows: TGTGCCAGCTCACCCCTCGCGGGACAGCCGCCCTATGGCTACACCTTC. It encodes CASSPLAGQPPYGYTF. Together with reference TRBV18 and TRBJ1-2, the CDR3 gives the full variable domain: NAGVMQNPRHLVRRRGQEARLRCSPMKGHSHVYWYRQLPEEGLKFMVYLQKENIIDESGMPKERFSAEFPKEGPSILRIQQVVRGDSAAYFCASSPLAGQPPYGYTFGSGTRLTVV.

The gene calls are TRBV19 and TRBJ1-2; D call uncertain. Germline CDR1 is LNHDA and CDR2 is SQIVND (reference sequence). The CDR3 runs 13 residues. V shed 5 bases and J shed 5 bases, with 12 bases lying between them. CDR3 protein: CASSPRIWYGYTF. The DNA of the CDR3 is TGTGCCAGTAGTCCCCGGATTTGGTATGGCTACACCTTC. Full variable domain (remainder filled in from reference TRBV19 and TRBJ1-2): DGGITQSPKYLFRKEGQNVTLSCEQNLNHDAMYWYRQDPGQGLRLIYYSQIVNDFQKGDIAEGYSVSREKKESFPLTVTSAQKNPTAFYLCASSPRIWYGYTFGSGTRLTVV.

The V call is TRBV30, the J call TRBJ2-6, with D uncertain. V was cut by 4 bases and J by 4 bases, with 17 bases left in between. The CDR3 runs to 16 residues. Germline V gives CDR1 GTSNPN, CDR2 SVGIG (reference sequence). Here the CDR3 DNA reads TGTGCCTGGACGATGCGCAGCACGTTGGGGGCCAACGTCCTGACTTTC. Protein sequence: CAWTMRSTLGANVLTF.

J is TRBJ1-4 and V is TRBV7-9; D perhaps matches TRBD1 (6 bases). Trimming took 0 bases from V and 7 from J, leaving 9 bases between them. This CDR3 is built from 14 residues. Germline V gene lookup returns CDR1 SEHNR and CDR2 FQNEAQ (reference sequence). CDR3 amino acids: CASSLAGAGEKLFF. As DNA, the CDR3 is TGTGCCAGCAGCTTAGCGGGGGCCGGTGAAAAACTGTTTTTT. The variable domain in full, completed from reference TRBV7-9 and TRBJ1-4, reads DTGVSQNPRHKITKRGQNVTFRCDPISEHNRLYWYRQTLGQGPEFLTYFQNEAQLEKSRLLSDRFSAERPKGSFSTLEIQRTEQGDSAMYLCASSLAGAGEKLFFGSGTQLSVL.

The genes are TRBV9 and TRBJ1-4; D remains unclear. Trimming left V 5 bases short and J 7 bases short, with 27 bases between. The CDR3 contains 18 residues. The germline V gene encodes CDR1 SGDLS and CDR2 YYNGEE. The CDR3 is CASSNREGFTKLCEKLFF. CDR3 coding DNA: TGTGCCAGCAGTAATAGGGAAGGTTTCACGAAGCTATGTGAAAAACTGTTTTTT.